This T cell receptor beta chain came from a study of control samples from healthy donors and cancer patients. The CDR3 has 16 amino acids. Trimming cost V 3 bases and J 6 bases; bases outside gene matches: 8. Germline CDR1 is SGHTA and CDR2 is FQGNSA. Clones were sequenced by immunoSEQ multiplex PCR, and TCRdb holds only the in-frame ones, with some missing. The sample carries tens of thousands of clones, around 91% recorded once. This sequence originates from a man aged 60-69 years with colorectal cancer. The sequencing sample was made of PBMCs. The rearrangement links TRBV7-2 to TRBJ2-3, with 11 bases identical to TRBD2. The CDR3 region is CASSFPSGGWGDTQYF. DNA for the CDR3: TGTGCCAGCAGCTTCCCTAGCGGGGGGTGGGGTGATACGCAGTATTTT.